This passage covers 14 T cell receptor beta chains from one sample sequenced in a study of tumor and adjacent non-tumor tissue in lung cancer. Three rounds of nested PCR, following a modified ARM-PCR protocol, produced the TCRbeta library. TCRdb recomputed calls from the multiplex PCR reads with MiXCR, one row per CDR3 protein. Among more than 45,000 distinct CDR3 sequences listed, 60% to 65% were seen once. RNA was extracted from bulk tissue without any cell sorting. The normal lung tissue was taken more than 3 cm from the tumor edge. Source material: distant non-tumor lung tissue. These receptors originate from a woman in her 70s with non-small cell lung cancer.

A remark on this clonotype: Compared with germline, one end of the junction differs, possibly owing to a read error. This rearrangement joins TRBV4-1 to TRBJ2-1; 12 bases are a match to TRBD2. The V gene's germline CDR1 is MGHRA and CDR2 YSYEKL. This CDR3 comprises 17 residues. The CDR3 reads CVSNQEGLAGGYNEQFF. The CDR3 coding sequence is TGCGTCAGCAACCAAGAAGGGCTAGCGGGAGGGTACAATGAGCAGTTCTTC.

This chain uses TRBV5-6 with TRBJ2-3; TRBD2 agrees at 12 bases. Unmatched junction bases numbered 13, after V lost 4 bases and J lost 4 bases. The germline V gene has CDR1 SGHDT and CDR2 YYEEEE. The CDR3 has 18 amino acids. As DNA, the CDR3 is TGTGCCAGCAGCCCCCGGACTAGCGGGAATGGATCCGCAGATACGCAGTATTTT. Its protein product is CASSPRTSGNGSADTQYF.

The J gene is TRBJ1-2, the V gene TRBV10-3; 7 bases line up with TRBD1. Trimming removed 5 bases from V and 8 bases from J; junction bases left unmatched: 8. Germline values: CDR1 ENHRY, CDR2 SYGVKD. This CDR3 comprises 13 residues. CDR3 region: CAISPGTDHGYTF. CDR3 DNA sequence: TGTGCCATCAGTCCCGGGACAGACCACGGCTACACCTTC.

Worth noting for this clonotype: It may be a read error: a sequence one base away is much more abundant. This chain joins TRBV7-9 and TRBJ2-5; D is possibly TRBD1 (6 bases). V was shortened by 7 bases and J by 5 bases, with 23 bases between the two germline ends. Germline V gene data show CDR1 as SEHNR and CDR2 as FQNEAQ (reference sequence). This CDR3 has 16 amino acids. The chain's CDR3 is CASKYEFGQCEETQYF. The CDR3 DNA is TGTGCCAGCAAATATGAGTTTGGACAGTGTGAGGAGACCCAGTACTTC. The complete variable domain, with remaining parts taken from reference TRBV7-9 and TRBJ2-5, reads DTGVSQNPRHKITKRGQNVTFRCDPISEHNRLYWYRQTLGQGPEFLTYFQNEAQLEKSRLLSDRFSAERPKGSFSTLEIQRTEQGDSAMYLCASKYEFGQCEETQYFGPGTRLLVL.

As for this clonotype: One base away lies a much larger clone, so this may be a sequencing read error. The V gene is TRBV10-3, the J gene TRBJ2-5, with D unresolved. This CDR3 is built from 14 residues. V was cut by 10 bases and J by 5 bases, with 20 bases left in between. From germline, CDR1 is ENHRY and CDR2 SYGVKD. CDR3 sequence reads: CATQNRLGSETQYF. DNA for the CDR3: TGTGCCACCCAGAATCGGCTCGGAAGCGAGACCCAGTACTTC.

This clonotype has only a few counts. This chain joins TRBV7-9 and TRBJ2-7; D unresolved. From germline, CDR1 is SEHNR and CDR2 FQNEAQ (reference sequence). Trimming stripped 5 bases from V and 6 bases from J, with 20 bases between. This CDR3 comprises 15 residues. CDR3 DNA sequence: TGTGCCAGCAGCCCCCACTCCGCACTTACCTGCGAGCAGTACTTC. This translates into CASSPHSALTCEQYF.

Comment on this clonotype: Relative to the germline gene, one junction end is altered; a read error may explain this. CDR3 nucleotides: TGCACCAGCTCGCAGGGGGTGATCGACGAGCAGTACTTC. This gives the protein CTSSQGVIDEQYF. V and J are TRBV5-1 and TRBJ2-7; 7 bases fit TRBD1. The CDR3 consists of 13 residues. Germline V gives CDR1 SGHRS, CDR2 YFSETQ. Full variable domain (missing parts from reference TRBV5-1 and TRBJ2-7): KAGVTQTPRYLIKTRGQQVTLSCSPISGHRSVSWYQQTPGQGLQFLFEYFSETQRNKGNFPGRFSGRQFSNSRSEMNVSTLELGDSALYLCTSSQGVIDEQYFGPGTRLTVT.

Note on this clonotype: Mismatch with germline at one junction end may stem from a read error. The chain links TRBV29-1 to TRBJ1-2; 7 bases align to TRBD1. Per germline, CDR1 SQVTM and CDR2 ANQGSEA. CDR3 length: 14 amino acids. The CDR3 DNA is TGCAGCACAAAGCCTACAGGGGACAGCTATGGCTACACCTTT. It specifies CSTKPTGDSYGYTF.

With respect to this clonotype: With a much larger clone just one base away, this may be a read error. This chain joins TRBV28 and TRBJ2-1, with D uncertain. CDR1 MDHEN and CDR2 SYDVKM come from the germline V gene. This CDR3 is 14 amino acids long. The CDR3 DNA follows: TGTGCCAACAGTTTAGTCCACGTAAAGGATGAGCAGTTCTTC. It is translated as CANSLVHVKDEQFF.

In regard to this clonotype: One end of the junction varies from germline; a read error may be responsible. The rearrangement links TRBV11-1 to TRBJ1-1; TRBD1 aligns across 8 bases. The CDR3 totals 13 residues. Looked up from germline, CDR1 is SGHAT and CDR2 is FQDESV (reference sequence). For the CDR3, the DNA is TGTACCAGCAGCCAGGACAGGGCCTATGAAGCTTTATTT. Protein: CTSSQDRAYEALF.

Notes on this clonotype: This may arise from a read error, as a much more abundant clone is one base away. CDR3 in DNA: TGCATTGCTACCACAGGGACACTGAGCACAGATACGCAGTATTTT. Its protein is CIATTGTLSTDTQYF. The chain joins TRBV20-1 to TRBJ2-3; D perhaps matches TRBD1 (6 bases). CDR3 length equals 15 residues. CDR1 is DFQATT, CDR2 SNEGSKA, per germline (reference sequence).

Worth noting for this clonotype: This could be a read error, since a much larger clone is one nucleotide away. V gene TRBV7-9 combines with J gene TRBJ2-1; 8 positions agree with TRBD2. With V trimmed by 10 bases and J by 6 bases, 11 bases remained unmatched. The CDR3 runs 14 residues. The V gene's germline CDR1 is SEHNR and CDR2 FQNEAQ (reference sequence). The CDR3 coding sequence is TGTGCCACGACGAGCGGGAGTTCTGCCAATGAGCAGTTCTTC. It is translated as CATTSGSSANEQFF. Variable domain in full (rest from reference TRBV7-9 and TRBJ2-1): DTGVSQNPRHKITKRGQNVTFRCDPISEHNRLYWYRQTLGQGPEFLTYFQNEAQLEKSRLLSDRFSAERPKGSFSTLEIQRTEQGDSAMYLCATTSGSSANEQFFGPGTRLTVL.

With regard to this clonotype: An end of the junction differs from the germline gene, which may be a read error. The V call is TRBV7-3, the J call TRBJ2-1; a weak D match, TRBD2 (6 bases). This CDR3 comprises 15 residues. Germline CDR1 reads SGHTA; CDR2 reads FQGTGA. CDR3 DNA sequence: TGTGCCAGCAACTTAAGCTCTAGCGTGGACAATGAGCAGTTCTTC. Residues: CASNLSSSVDNEQFF.

As for this clonotype: The junction departs from the called germline gene at one end, perhaps through a read error. The chain recombines TRBV10-2 with TRBJ2-3; D remains ambiguous. CDR3 length: 15 residues. Germline V CDR1 and CDR2: WSHSY, SAAADI. Here the CDR3 reads CVSTPIPVGTDTQYF. The CDR3, as DNA: TGCGTCAGCACTCCAATACCAGTCGGCACAGATACGCAGTATTTT.